One and the same sample provided the 5 T cell receptor beta chains below, sequenced in a study of tissue T cells after allogeneic stem cell transplantation. Profiled with immunoSEQ multiplex PCR; TCRdb holds only in-frame clones, not every one. The top ten hold roughly a sixth of the sample, which has about 4,000 clones, roughly 60% seen once. The input for sequencing was tissue from the esophagus, taken at autopsy. All receptors come from a female donor older than 55 with lung cancer.

The V gene is TRBV7-9, the J gene TRBJ1-2; D possibly corresponds to TRBD1 (6 bases). The CDR3 is made up of 15 amino acids. Germline CDR1 reads SEHNR; CDR2 reads FQNEAQ (reference sequence). The V gene lost 5 bases and the J gene lost 1 base, with 14 bases spanning the gap. Here the CDR3 reads CASSPGHRVNYGYTF. The CDR3 DNA sequence: TGTGCCAGCAGCCCAGGCCACAGGGTTAACTATGGCTACACCTTC.

This clone was seen a handful of times. A junction end diverges from the germline sequence, so it may reflect a read error. This chain links TRBV27 with TRBJ1-5; D gene ambiguous. The V gene's germline CDR1 is MNHEY and CDR2 SMNVEV (reference sequence). The CDR3 covers 13 residues. The CDR3 DNA reads as TGTGCCAGCAGATTATATAGCAATCAGCCCCAGCATTTT. This sequence encodes CASRLYSNQPQHF.

The chain's CDR3 is CASSQEPIAGLAEQFF. For the CDR3, the DNA is TGTGCCAGCAGCCAAGAGCCTATAGCGGGGTTGGCTGAGCAGTTCTTC. The chain links TRBV4-2 to TRBJ2-1; 8 bases are shared with TRBD2. Germline V gives CDR1 LGHNA, CDR2 YNFKEQ. J was trimmed by 9 bases and V by 0 bases; bases with no gene match: 10. The CDR3 is 16 amino acids.

The chain links TRBV19 to TRBJ1-2; 10 positions match TRBD1. V was pared by 3 bases and J by 4 bases, with 11 bases of the junction left unmatched. CDR3 length: 17 residues. CDR1 is LNHDA, CDR2 SQIVND, per germline (reference sequence). The CDR3 sequence is CASSIMRGGQGVYGYTF. DNA for the CDR3: TGTGCCAGTAGTATCATGCGGGGAGGACAGGGGGTCTATGGCTACACCTTC.

The genes are TRBV12-3 or TRBV12-4 and TRBJ2-3, with D unclear. V gave up 2 bases and J gave up 5 bases, with 2 bases separating them. The CDR3 is 11 residues long. CDR3 sequence: CASSLIDTQYF. The DNA of the CDR3 is TGTGCCAGCAGTTTAATAGATACGCAGTATTTT.